The 11 T cell receptor beta chains below were found in one sample sequenced in a study of Graves' ophthalmopathy and Graves' hyperthyroidism. RNA transcripts were the source from which TCR beta CDR3 regions were amplified. HTBI-primed first-round RT-PCR preceded second-round multiplex PCR. One entry per CDR3 protein, called by TCRdb with MiXCR from the multiplex PCR reads. The profile shows about 370,000 distinct CDR3 sequences, around 17% of them singletons. The specimen was peripheral blood. These receptors were obtained from a woman younger than 30 with Graves' ophthalmopathy.

This chain uses TRBV4-2 with TRBJ2-5; maybe TRBD2 (7 bases). The CDR3 extends over 17 amino acids. The V end lost 1 base, the J end lost 2 bases, and 17 bases lay between the germline ends. Germline V CDR1 and CDR2: LGHNA, YNFKEQ. CDR3 nucleotides: TGTGCCAGCAGCCAAGGTCTGATGAGGGGGGGACAAGAGACCCAGTACTTC. Translating it yields CASSQGLMRGGQETQYF.

This clonotype was counted many times. The chain links TRBV19 to TRBJ1-1; weak D call: TRBD1 (6 bases). The germline V gene encodes CDR1 LNHDA and CDR2 SQIVND (reference sequence). Deletions cut 1 base from V and 3 bases from J, with 21 bases between. CDR3 size: 18 residues. The CDR3 DNA is TGTGCCAGTAGTATAGGAAGAGACAGGTTTATTATCGACACTGAAGCTTTCTTT. Its translation is CASSIGRDRFIIDTEAFF.

This clonotype was observed many times. The V and J genes are TRBV7-2 and TRBJ1-1; a weak D match, TRBD1 (5 bases). The CDR3 is 15 amino acids. Trimming removed 2 bases from V and 3 bases from J, with 13 bases in between. Germline assignment: CDR1 SGHTA and CDR2 FQGNSA. The DNA for the CDR3 is TGTGCCAGCAGCTTATCTCCAGGGACCGACACTGAAGCTTTCTTT. It translates to CASSLSPGTDTEAFF.

Ten or more counts support this clonotype. The J gene is TRBJ1-1, the V gene TRBV7-9; the match to TRBD1 covers 9 bases. This CDR3 region has 14 residues. V shed 5 bases and J 5 bases; nucleotides not matched to a gene: 6. The germline CDR1 and CDR2 sequences are SEHNR and FQNEAQ (reference sequence). CDR3 nucleotide sequence: TGTGCCAGCAGCCAGACAGGGGGTAAGACTGAAGCTTTCTTT. Translated: CASSQTGGKTEAFF.

This clonotype was detected ten times or more. The genes are TRBV25-1 and TRBJ2-7; possible D gene TRBD1, 5 bases. The CDR3 loop spans 13 amino acids. The ends were cut back, 2 bases at V and 4 bases at J, with 9 bases in the middle. The V gene's germline CDR1 is MGHDK and CDR2 SYGVNS. The CDR3 bases are TGTGCCAGCAGTGAACAGGGATATTACGAGCAGTACTTC. As protein: CASSEQGYYEQYF.

This clonotype was seen ten or more times. The V and J genes are TRBV12-3 or TRBV12-4 and TRBJ2-7; possibly TRBD1 or TRBD2 for D (5 bases each). This CDR3 is built from 12 residues. Trimming took off 4 bases at V and 7 bases at J, with 11 bases between the two ends. CDR3 DNA sequence: TGTGCCAGCAGTTCCCGGGGCAAAGAGCAGTACTTC. Protein product: CASSSRGKEQYF.

At least ten counts were recorded for this clonotype. Sequence at one end of the junction differs from germline and may be a read error. The chain has TRBV7-2 and TRBJ2-5; D gene ambiguous. Germline assignment: CDR1 SGHTA and CDR2 FQGNSA. This CDR3 is built from 13 residues. CDR3 nucleotide sequence: TGTGCCAGCAGCCTGCTGGCCCAAGAGACCCAGCACTTC. This sequence encodes CASSLLAQETQHF. Complete variable domain (other parts from reference TRBV7-2 and TRBJ2-5): GAGVSQSPSNKVTEKGKDVELRCDPISGHTALYWYRQSLGQGLEFLIYFQGNSAPDKSGLPSDRFSAERTGGSVSTLTIQRTQQEDSAVYLCASSLLAQETQHFGPGTRLLVL.

This clonotype was seen many times. The chain employs TRBV28 and TRBJ2-7; D unclear. The CDR3 consists of 12 residues. Per the germline V gene, CDR1 is MDHEN and CDR2 is SYDVKM. V dropped 4 bases and J dropped 4 bases, with 8 bases sitting between them. The CDR3 here is CASSSDGYEQYF. CDR3 nucleotides: TGTGCCAGCAGTTCGGACGGTTACGAGCAGTACTTC.

J is TRBJ2-2 and V is TRBV7-2; TRBD1 aligns across 7 bases. Germline CDR1 is SGHTA and CDR2 is FQGNSA. The junction had 11 bases not matched to a gene; V was cut back by 6 bases and J by 7 bases. CDR3 size: 15 residues. CDR3 in DNA: TGTGCCAGCAGTTTGCACAGGGGATATGGCGGGGAGCTGTTTTTT. Its protein product is CASSLHRGYGGELFF.

There are many counts of this clonotype. The rearrangement uses TRBV20-1 and TRBJ1-1; 11 bases agree with TRBD1. Trimming at V came to 2 bases and at J to 10 bases, leaving 9 bases not matched to a gene. CDR1 is DFQATT, CDR2 SNEGSKA, per germline (reference sequence). The CDR3 has 14 residues. The CDR3 sequence is CSARPGQGALGAFF. The DNA of the CDR3 is TGCAGTGCTAGACCCGGACAGGGGGCATTAGGAGCTTTCTTT.

V usage is TRBV15 and J usage is TRBJ1-2; D may be TRBD1 (6 bases). The V gene's germline CDR1 is LNHNV and CDR2 YYDKDF (reference sequence). The V end lost 6 bases, the J end lost 5 bases, and 13 bases lay between the germline ends. This CDR3 comprises 13 residues. CDR3: CATSSGTPYGYTF. The CDR3 coding sequence is TGTGCCACCAGTAGCGGGACACCGTATGGCTACACCTTC.